This TCR beta chain was sequenced in a study of shared clonotypes between healthy human individuals. The study's findings and limits: Researchers found naive subsets generally carried larger estimated richness than memory subsets. Non-shared clonotypes showed lower generation probabilities than clonotypes common to all four donors.

Into CD45RA+ naive and CD45RA-negative memory subsets, the CD4+ cells were split. The protocol was immunoSEQ multiplex PCR, while the TCRdb copy is restricted to in-frame clones and leaves out a portion. The repertoire holds fewer than 3 million clones, with around 92% as singletons. Deletions cut 6 bases from V and 0 bases from J, with 8 bases between. The CDR3 is made up of 13 amino acids. Per the germline V gene, CDR1 is MNHEY and CDR2 is SVGAGI. Note on this clone: No antigen is known for it.

This sequence was found in a man younger than 35 in good health. Some clones in this sample may be carry-over from other donors' samples. The sequencing sample was made of naive CD4+ T cells from PBMCs. Subset specified: CD45RA+ positively selected. This chain links TRBV6-5 with TRBJ1-1, with D unclear. The CDR3: CASRYRVNTEAFF. The CDR3 DNA is TGTGCCAGCAGGTATAGGGTGAACACTGAAGCTTTCTTT.